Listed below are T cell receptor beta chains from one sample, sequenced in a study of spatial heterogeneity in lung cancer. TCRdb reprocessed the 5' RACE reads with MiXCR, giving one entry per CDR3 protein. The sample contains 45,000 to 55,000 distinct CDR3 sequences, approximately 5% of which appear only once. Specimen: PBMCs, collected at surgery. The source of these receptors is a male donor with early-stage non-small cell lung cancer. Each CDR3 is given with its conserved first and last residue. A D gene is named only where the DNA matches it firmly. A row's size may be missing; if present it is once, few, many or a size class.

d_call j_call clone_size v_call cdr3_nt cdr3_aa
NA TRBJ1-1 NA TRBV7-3 TGTGCCAGCAGCTTAGAAGCGCGACACACTGAAGCTTTCTTT CASSLEARHTEAFF
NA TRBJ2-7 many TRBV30 TGTGCCTGGAGTGTAAAAGGGGTGGGTGAGCAGTACTTC CAWSVKGVGEQYF
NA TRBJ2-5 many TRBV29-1 TGCAGCGCCCGACATGAGATAGAGACCCAGTACTTC CSARHEIETQYF
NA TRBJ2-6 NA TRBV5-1 TGCGTCAGCACCCCTCAGACCGGGGCCAACGTCCTGACTTTC CVSTPQTGANVLTF
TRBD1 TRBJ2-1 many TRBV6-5 TGTGCCAGCAGTTACGGCAGGGGGAACGAGCAGTTCTTC CASSYGRGNEQFF
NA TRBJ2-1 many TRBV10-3 TGTGCCATCAGTGAAGATAGGAGTCCGAATGAGCAGTTCTTC CAISEDRSPNEQFF
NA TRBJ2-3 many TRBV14 TGTGCCAGCAGCCTGGGGGCAGGTCTGCGCACAGATACGCAGTATTTT CASSLGAGLRTDTQYF
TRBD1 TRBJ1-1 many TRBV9 TGTGCCAGCAGCTTACAGGGGAGAACTGAAGCTTTCTTT CASSLQGRTEAFF
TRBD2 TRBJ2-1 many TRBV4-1 TGCGCCAGCAGCCTTCCCGGGACTAGGGATGAGCAGTTCTTC CASSLPGTRDEQFF
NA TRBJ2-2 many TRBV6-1 TGTGCCAGCAAGGGGGCAGGGAGGATCGGGGAGCTGTTTTTT CASKGAGRIGELFF
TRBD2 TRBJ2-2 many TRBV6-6 TGTGCCAGCAGCCACCCTCCGGGACTAGCGGGAGGGCCACAAACCGGGGAGCTGTTTTTT CASSHPPGLAGGPQTGELFF
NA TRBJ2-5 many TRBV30 TGTGCCTGGACGCTTCAAGAGACCCAGTACTTC CAWTLQETQYF
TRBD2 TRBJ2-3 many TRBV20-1 TGCAGTGCTAGTGACCCCTCGACTAGCCCAGATACGCAGTATTTT CSASDPSTSPDTQYF
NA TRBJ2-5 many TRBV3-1 TGTGCCAGCAGCCATGGGACGGTCCAAGAGACCCAGTACTTC CASSHGTVQETQYF
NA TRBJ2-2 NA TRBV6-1 TGTGCCAGCAGTGTTGGGACTCCTCGCACCGGGGAGCTGTTTTTT CASSVGTPRTGELFF
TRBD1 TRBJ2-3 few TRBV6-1 TGTGCCAGCTTACGGGACAGGGGGCGTGCAGATACGCAGTATTTT CASLRDRGRADTQYF
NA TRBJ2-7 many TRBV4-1 TGCGCCAGCAGCCCCCTGAGGAGTGACCGCTACGAGCAGTACTTC CASSPLRSDRYEQYF